One sample yielded the 22 T cell receptor beta chains listed below, sequenced in a study of blood T cell repertoires in COVID-19 (dated by TCRdb to the early 2020s). Receptor libraries were prepared by the immunoSEQ multiplex PCR assay. What TCRdb holds here is the immuneACCESS table cut down to in-frame rearrangements. Part of the clones is not present; checked against another copy, under half of the missing clones reflect an unresolved V gene, and the others are unexplained. For this sample there are about 200,000 clones; approximately 85% appear just once. 5.1% of the sample rests with the top ten. Sequenced input: peripheral blood. Source of these receptors: a woman in her 70s with active or convalescent COVID-19.

The V and J genes are TRBV5-1 and TRBJ2-3; 9 bases line up with TRBD2. The junction had 6 bases not matched to a gene; V was cut back by 2 bases and J by 5 bases. CDR3 length: 15 residues. Germline CDR1 is SGHRS and CDR2 is YFSETQ. The chain's CDR3 is CASSFSSGNQDTQYF. CDR3 bases: TGCGCCAGCAGCTTCTCTAGCGGGAATCAAGATACGCAGTATTTT.

The chain combines TRBV5-1 with TRBJ2-1; tentatively, D is TRBD2 (5 bases). CDR1 and CDR2 from the germline V gene are SGHRS and YFSETQ. Trimming cost V 2 bases and J 9 bases, with 12 bases left between them. This CDR3 is 13 amino acids long. The CDR3 nucleotides read TGCGCCAGCAGCTTTTCGCGGGTTCCTGAGCAGTTCTTC. This encodes CASSFSRVPEQFF.

This chain connects TRBV5-1 to TRBJ1-1; TRBD1 matches at 8 bases. Germline-derived CDR1 and CDR2 are SGHRS and YFSETQ. The CDR3 totals 15 residues. V dropped 1 base and J dropped 5; count of bases not matched to a gene: 7. CDR3 loop: CASSLSGTGYTEAFF. Written as DNA, the CDR3 is TGCGCCAGCAGCTTGAGCGGGACAGGATATACTGAAGCTTTCTTT.

This rearrangement joins TRBV29-1 to TRBJ2-1; 8 bases line up with TRBD2. The junction had 7 bases not matched to a gene; V was cut back by 7 bases and J by 2 bases. The germline CDR1 and CDR2 sequences are SQVTM and ANQGSEA. The CDR3 extends over 14 amino acids. The CDR3 loop is CSAGSGNTYNEQFF. The CDR3 coding sequence is TGCAGCGCGGGTAGCGGGAATACCTACAATGAGCAGTTCTTC.

This clone was observed once. The chain has TRBV7-2 and TRBJ2-4; D uncertain. Germline V lookup: CDR1 SGHTA, CDR2 FQGNSA. The CDR3 length is 17 residues. V lost 0 bases and J 0 bases, leaving 12 bases between the germline ends. The CDR3 loop is CASSLAGPVLAKNIQYF. The CDR3 coding sequence is TGTGCCAGCAGCTTAGCGGGCCCAGTATTAGCCAAAAACATTCAGTACTTC.

The rearrangement uses TRBV3-1 (or the pseudogene TRBV3-2) and TRBJ2-7; D is possibly TRBD2 (6 bases). Germline V gene data show CDR1 as LGHDT and CDR2 as YNNKEL (reference sequence). The CDR3 spans 17 residues. V lost 1 base, J lost 4 bases, and 20 bases lay in between. The CDR3 region has the DNA TGTGCCAGCAGCCAAGCGCCGTCTGCACTAGCCGGGTACGAGCAGTACTTC. It yields the protein CASSQAPSALAGYEQYF.

The CDR3 DNA sequence: TGCGCCAGCAGCTTCCCCGACGGGAACTATGGCTACACCTTC. This sequence encodes CASSFPDGNYGYTF. The chain couples TRBV5-1 to TRBJ1-2; no firm D call. The V and J ends lost 2 bases and 2 bases respectively, with 10 bases between them. This CDR3 has 14 residues. Germline CDR1 is SGHRS and CDR2 is YFSETQ.

This chain uses TRBV4-1 with TRBJ1-1; no firm D call. Trimming took off 0 bases at V and 1 base at J, with 9 bases between the two ends. Germline loops: CDR1 MGHRA, CDR2 YSYEKL. The CDR3 loop spans 15 amino acids. The CDR3 spells CASSQEVARNTEAFF. In DNA, the CDR3 is TGCGCCAGCAGCCAAGAAGTTGCGAGGAACACTGAAGCTTTCTTT.

A word on this clone: Other DNA sequences in the same sample also yield this CDR3. The chain combines TRBV6-6 with TRBJ1-2; D is unclear. Germline lookup yields CDR1 MNHNY and CDR2 SVGAGI (reference sequence). The CDR3 has 13 residues. The V and J ends lost 5 bases and 4 bases respectively, with 11 bases between them. The CDR3 sequence: CASSRTGGYGYTF. DNA for the CDR3: TGTGCCAGCAGTCGGACGGGAGGCTATGGCTACACCTTC.

This clone was recorded only once. The rearrangement joins TRBV5-1 to TRBJ1-1, with 7 nucleotides matching TRBD1. J gave up 4 bases and V 6 bases, and 6 bases lay outside the gene matches. This CDR3 is built from 13 residues. CDR1 SGHRS and CDR2 YFSETQ come from the germline V gene. Written as DNA, the CDR3 is TGCGCCAGCAAACAGGGGCTCGTCACTGAAGCTTTCTTT. Its translation: CASKQGLVTEAFF.

This clone was seen more than once but under ten times. The chain employs TRBV2 and TRBJ2-6, with 7 positions matching TRBD1. CDR1 and CDR2 (germline): SNHLY, FYNNEI. The CDR3 totals 15 residues. The junction had 1 base not matched to a gene; V was cut back by 5 bases and J by 0 bases. The CDR3 sequence: CASSSGGSGANVLTF. CDR3 DNA sequence: TGTGCCAGCAGTTCAGGGGGCTCTGGGGCCAACGTCCTGACTTTC.

This clone appeared a few times. V and J are TRBV7-2 and TRBJ1-5; a possible D gene is TRBD1 (6 bases). The germline CDR1 and CDR2 sequences are SGHTA and FQGNSA. V shed 5 bases and J shed 6 bases, with 14 bases lying between them. This CDR3 spans 14 amino acids. The CDR3 sequence: CASSPRGGIQPQHF. The CDR3 bases are TGTGCCAGCAGCCCCCGAGGGGGTATTCAGCCCCAGCATTTT.

The rearrangement links TRBV19 to TRBJ2-7; TRBD1 matches at 9 bases. V shed 5 bases, J shed 1 base, and the junction held 6 bases outside the gene matches. CDR1 and CDR2 from the germline V gene are LNHDA and SQIVND (reference sequence). The CDR3 sequence is 15 residues long. The chain's CDR3 is CASSSGTGRSYEQYF. For the CDR3, the DNA is TGTGCCAGTAGTTCCGGGACAGGGCGTTCCTACGAGCAGTACTTC.

The CDR3 reads CATSYRGLADTQYF. The CDR3, as DNA: TGTGCCACCAGCTACAGGGGGTTGGCAGATACGCAGTATTTT. This rearrangement joins TRBV15 to TRBJ2-3, with TRBD1 identical over 8 bases. The CDR3 extends over 14 amino acids. The trim removed 5 bases at V and 4 bases at J, leaving 5 bases unmatched. Looked up from germline, CDR1 is LNHNV and CDR2 is YYDKDF (reference sequence).

J is TRBJ1-1 and V is TRBV2, with 12 bases lining up with TRBD1. J was trimmed by 0 bases and V by 6 bases; bases with no gene match: 8. Germline assignment: CDR1 SNHLY and CDR2 FYNNEI. The CDR3 loop spans 17 amino acids. The CDR3 protein is CASSPTGTGGLNTEAFF. The DNA for the CDR3 is TGTGCCAGCAGCCCAACCGGGACAGGGGGCTTGAACACTGAAGCTTTCTTT.

The CDR3 loop reads CASSRQGTDTQYF. The CDR3 DNA reads TGTGCCAGCAGCCGACAAGGTACAGATACGCAGTATTTT. The gene calls are TRBV9 and TRBJ2-3; D remains unclear. The germline gives CDR1 SGDLS, CDR2 YYNGEE. The length of the CDR3 is 13 residues. The germline V and J ends were trimmed by 4 bases and 3 bases, with 9 bases remaining between them.

The V and J genes are TRBV4-1 and TRBJ2-1; TRBD1 matches at 9 bases. This CDR3 comprises 14 residues. The germline gives CDR1 MGHRA, CDR2 YSYEKL. V dropped 4 bases and J dropped 4; count of bases not matched to a gene: 2. CDR3 protein: CASSLDRGYNEQFF. CDR3 coding DNA: TGCGCCAGCAGCCTAGACAGGGGGTACAATGAGCAGTTCTTC.

The table lists this clone with a count of one. The genes are TRBV24-1 and TRBJ2-3, with 8 bases aligning to TRBD2. V shed 4 bases and J 6 bases; nucleotides not matched to a gene: 8. The CDR3 length is 15 residues. CDR1 is KGHDR and CDR2 is SFDVKD in the germline V gene. The CDR3: CATSEAGASQDTQYF. The CDR3 DNA reads TGTGCCACCAGTGAAGCGGGAGCCTCCCAGGATACGCAGTATTTT.

The chain combines TRBV29-1 with TRBJ1-3; 7 bases map to TRBD1. Trimming at V came to 8 bases and at J to 4 bases, leaving 14 bases not matched to a gene. Per germline, CDR1 SQVTM and CDR2 ANQGSEA. CDR3 length equals 15 residues. CDR3 DNA sequence: TGCAGCTGCCAGGGGGAGCAGGGAACGGGAAACACCATATATTTT. The encoded protein is CSCQGEQGTGNTIYF.

The CDR3 here is CASSFLSGTGVKESYEQYF. The CDR3, as DNA: TGTGCCAGCAGCTTTTTATCCGGGACAGGGGTTAAAGAGTCCTACGAGCAGTACTTC. This chain links TRBV21-1 with TRBJ2-7; the tabulated D call, TRBD1, remains unverified against the DNA. TRBV21-1 is recorded as a pseudogene. The CDR3 has 19 amino acids.

The V gene is TRBV28, the J gene TRBJ1-2, with 9 nucleotides matching TRBD1. With 6 bases clipped from V and 4 bases from J, the junction kept 3 bases outside the gene matches. The germline V gene encodes CDR1 MDHEN and CDR2 SYDVKM. This CDR3 has 13 amino acids. This CDR3 reads CASRLDRGYGYTF. CDR3 DNA: TGTGCCAGCAGATTGGACAGGGGCTATGGCTACACCTTC.

The rearrangement uses TRBV5-1 and TRBJ2-5; D perhaps matches TRBD1 (6 bases). The V gene's germline CDR1 is SGHRS and CDR2 YFSETQ. The CDR3 runs 14 residues. With 4 bases removed from V and 5 bases from J, the gap between germline ends came to 15 bases. The CDR3 region has the DNA TGCGCCAGCAGCCCTGGACAGCCTGGGGAGACCCAGTACTTC. Translation gives CASSPGQPGETQYF.